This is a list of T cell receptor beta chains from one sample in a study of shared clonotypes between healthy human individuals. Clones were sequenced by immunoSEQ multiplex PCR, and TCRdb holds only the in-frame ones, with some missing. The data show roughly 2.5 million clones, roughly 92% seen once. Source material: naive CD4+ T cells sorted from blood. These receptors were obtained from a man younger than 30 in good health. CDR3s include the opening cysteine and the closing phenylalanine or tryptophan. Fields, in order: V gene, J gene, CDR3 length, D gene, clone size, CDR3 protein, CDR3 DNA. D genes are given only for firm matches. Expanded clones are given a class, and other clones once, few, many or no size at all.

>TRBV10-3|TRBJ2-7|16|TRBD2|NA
CAISESIAGGPYEQYF
TGTGCCATCAGTGAGTCTATAGCGGGAGGACCCTACGAGCAGTACTTC
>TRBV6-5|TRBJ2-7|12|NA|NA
CASSTGEYEQYF
TGTGCCAGCAGTACGGGGGAATACGAGCAGTACTTC
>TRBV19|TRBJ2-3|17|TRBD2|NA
CASSSSGTGRATDTQYF
TGTGCCAGTAGTTCCTCCGGTACGGGGAGGGCCACAGATACGCAGTATTTT
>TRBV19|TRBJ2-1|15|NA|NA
CASNPRDKGYNEQFF
TGTGCCAGTAATCCCCGGGACAAAGGATACAATGAGCAGTTCTTC
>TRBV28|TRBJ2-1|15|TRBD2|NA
CASSLRNGGGNEQFF
TGTGCCAGCAGTTTACGGAACGGGGGGGGAAATGAGCAGTTCTTC
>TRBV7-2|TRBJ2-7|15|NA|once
CASSLGQPGTYEQYF
TGTGCCAGCAGCTTAGGACAGCCTGGTACCTACGAGCAGTACTTC
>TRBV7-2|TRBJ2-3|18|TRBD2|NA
CASSPRGLAAPLTDTQYF
TGTGCCAGCAGCCCCCGTGGACTAGCGGCGCCCTTAACAGATACGCAGTATTTT
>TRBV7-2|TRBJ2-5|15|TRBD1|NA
CASSLRGRGQETQYF
TGTGCCAGCAGCTTGAGGGGGCGCGGGCAAGAGACCCAGTACTTC
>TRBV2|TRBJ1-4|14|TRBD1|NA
CASARDRNNEKLFF
TGTGCCAGCGCGCGGGACAGAAATAATGAAAAACTGTTTTTT
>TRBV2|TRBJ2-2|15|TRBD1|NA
CASILDRANTGELFF
TGTGCCAGCATCTTGGACAGGGCTAACACCGGGGAGCTGTTTTTT
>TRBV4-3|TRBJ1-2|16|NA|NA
CASSRSRGGDNYGYTF
TGCGCCAGCAGCCGATCTAGAGGAGGGGATAACTATGGCTACACCTTC
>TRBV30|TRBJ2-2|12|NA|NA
CASGAVIGELFF
TGTGCCTCAGGGGCTGTTATCGGGGAGCTGTTTTTT
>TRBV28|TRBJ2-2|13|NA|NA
CASRQGWSGELFF
TGTGCCAGCAGACAGGGCTGGTCCGGGGAGCTGTTTTTT
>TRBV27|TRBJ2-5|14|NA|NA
CASSAGGWGETQYF
TGTGCCAGCAGTGCTGGGGGGTGGGGAGAGACCCAGTACTTC
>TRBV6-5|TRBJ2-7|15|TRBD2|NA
CASSPGLTSGYEQYF
TGTGCCAGCAGTCCCGGCCTGACTAGCGGCTACGAGCAGTACTTC